This T cell receptor (beta chain) was captured by sequencing in a study of T cell repertoires in cytomegalovirus infection. About the study: In the study, CMV epitopes included recently identified HLA-C-restricted and well-studied HLA-B-restricted ones. An indication of both CMV infection and matching HLA type came from public TCR beta signatures. Study conclusions and caveats: HLA-C-restricted CMV-specific TCR beta clonotypes were dominant in the ex vivo response. Public TCR beta family frequency separated CMV-and-HLA carriers, including in an independent cohort.

For this clonotype: The antigen remains undetermined.

TCRdb reprocessed the reads with MiXCR, giving one entry per CDR3 protein. The table includes 370,000 or so distinct CDR3 sequences, approximately 30% detected once. CDR1 and CDR2 from the germline V gene are MNHEY and SMNVEV (reference sequence). V lost 5 bases and J 9 bases, leaving 23 bases between the germline ends. This CDR3 has 16 amino acids. Sequencing was performed on cultured PBMCs, taken from culture after CMV antigen stimulation. The receptor was derived from a human donor in good health (CMV status not recorded). Some clones in this sample may be carry-over from other donors' samples. This chain uses TRBV27 with TRBJ2-1; D is possibly TRBD2 (5 bases). The CDR3: CASSNILAPLWGEQFF. The CDR3 DNA sequence: TGTGCCAGCAGTAATATTCTAGCACCATTGTGGGGTGAGCAGTTCTTC.